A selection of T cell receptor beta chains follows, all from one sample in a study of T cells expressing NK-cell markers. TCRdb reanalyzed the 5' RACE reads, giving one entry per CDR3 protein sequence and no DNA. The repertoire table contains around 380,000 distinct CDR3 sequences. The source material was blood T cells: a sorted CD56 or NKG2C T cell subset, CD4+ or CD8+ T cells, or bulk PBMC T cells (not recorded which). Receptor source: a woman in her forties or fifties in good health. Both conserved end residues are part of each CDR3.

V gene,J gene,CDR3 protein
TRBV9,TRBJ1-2,CASSVDPLLSNYGYTF
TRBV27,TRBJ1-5,CASRVGDRPNQPQHF
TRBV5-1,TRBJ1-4,CASSRSDAGGLEKLFF
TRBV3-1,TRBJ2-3,CASSQEGTGQREEYF
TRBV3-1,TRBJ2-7,CASSQELGEPSSYEQYF
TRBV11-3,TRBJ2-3,CASGEASGISDTQYF
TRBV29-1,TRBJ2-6,CSVNGPSGANVLTF
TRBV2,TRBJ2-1,CASWQGNNEQFF
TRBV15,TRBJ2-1,CATRRSGSYNEQFF
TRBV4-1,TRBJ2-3,CASSPTPSGGSTDTQYF
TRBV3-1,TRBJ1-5,CASSQGRIQPQHF
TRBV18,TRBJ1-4,CASSVATNEKLFF
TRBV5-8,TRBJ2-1,CASGERDGSYNEQFF
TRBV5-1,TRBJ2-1,CASSPVRANEQFF
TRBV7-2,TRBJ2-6,CASSSPRRVGSGANVLTF
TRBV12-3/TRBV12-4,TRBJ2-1,CASSLHGVEQFF
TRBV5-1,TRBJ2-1,CASSLPGLAGVAEQFF
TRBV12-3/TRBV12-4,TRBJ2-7,CASSPTARGEQYF
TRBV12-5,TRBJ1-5,CASGIGGGNQPQHF
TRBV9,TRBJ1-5,CASSVGEVYQPQHF
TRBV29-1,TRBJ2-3,CSVEGYRDSPTDTQYF
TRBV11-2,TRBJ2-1,CASSFWANNEQFF
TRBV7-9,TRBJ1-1,CASSLGDRGRFTEAFF
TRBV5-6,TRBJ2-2,CATQSRAGTGELFF
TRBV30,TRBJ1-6,CAWSVGFSNSPLHF
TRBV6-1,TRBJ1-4,CASSEEDGEKLFF
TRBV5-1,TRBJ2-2,CASVAGPANTGELFF
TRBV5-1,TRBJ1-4,CASQGLQDEKLFF
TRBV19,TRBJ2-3,CASSQHSGSSTDTQYF
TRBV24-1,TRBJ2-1,CATSDRGTGKDNEQFF
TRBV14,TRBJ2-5,CASSQEARRQETQYF
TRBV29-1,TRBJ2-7,CSVEAGMGSYEQYF
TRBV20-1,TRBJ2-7,CSAPNPSGSIYEQYF
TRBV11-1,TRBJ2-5,CASSLLGRGPKTQYF
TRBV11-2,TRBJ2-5,CASSAGLAESRVRETQYF
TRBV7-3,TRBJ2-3,CASSSITSGSTDTQYF
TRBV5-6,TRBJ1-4,CASSLDRDNEKLFF
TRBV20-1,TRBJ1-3,CSASRDSGNTIYF
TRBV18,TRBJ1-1,CASSPPEGWVTEAFF
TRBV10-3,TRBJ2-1,CAAALNGGDEQFF
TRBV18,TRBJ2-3,CASSASRGQADTQYF
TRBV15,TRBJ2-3,CATASWRTSTDTQYF
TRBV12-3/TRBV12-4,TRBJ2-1,CASSAKLAGGSDEQFF
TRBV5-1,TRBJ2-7,CASSHTKTAYEQYF
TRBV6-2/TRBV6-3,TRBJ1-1,CASSYWGRPEAFF
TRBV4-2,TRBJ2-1,CASSQGRLDSGLNEQFF
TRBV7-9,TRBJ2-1,CASSPAGWGGNEQFF
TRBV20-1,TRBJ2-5,CSARRGGVVETQYF
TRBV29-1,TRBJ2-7,CSVSGQGYEQYF